This T cell receptor beta chain was recovered during a study of T cell responses to AZD1222 COVID-19 vaccine. Study-level points and caveats: Vaccine-associated CD4 TCRs ranged over spike, dominating at 160-218 and 743-854.

A remark on this clone: What it binds is unknown.

Measured with immunoSEQ multiplex PCR; TCRdb has only the in-frame clones, and not every one. The sample yields roughly 150,000 clones, around 85% seen once. From germline, CDR1 is SGHAT and CDR2 FQNNGV. Trimming at V came to 3 bases and at J to 9 bases, leaving 4 bases not matched to a gene. CDR3 length equals 14 residues. The source was peripheral blood, collected after recovery from COVID-19. V gene TRBV11-2 combines with J gene TRBJ2-1, with 11 bases aligning to TRBD2. The receptor's source is an adult who had recovered from COVID-19. The CDR3 here is CASSLGLAGGEQFF. CDR3 sequence (DNA): TGTGCCAGCAGCTTGGGTCTAGCGGGGGGTGAGCAGTTCTTC.